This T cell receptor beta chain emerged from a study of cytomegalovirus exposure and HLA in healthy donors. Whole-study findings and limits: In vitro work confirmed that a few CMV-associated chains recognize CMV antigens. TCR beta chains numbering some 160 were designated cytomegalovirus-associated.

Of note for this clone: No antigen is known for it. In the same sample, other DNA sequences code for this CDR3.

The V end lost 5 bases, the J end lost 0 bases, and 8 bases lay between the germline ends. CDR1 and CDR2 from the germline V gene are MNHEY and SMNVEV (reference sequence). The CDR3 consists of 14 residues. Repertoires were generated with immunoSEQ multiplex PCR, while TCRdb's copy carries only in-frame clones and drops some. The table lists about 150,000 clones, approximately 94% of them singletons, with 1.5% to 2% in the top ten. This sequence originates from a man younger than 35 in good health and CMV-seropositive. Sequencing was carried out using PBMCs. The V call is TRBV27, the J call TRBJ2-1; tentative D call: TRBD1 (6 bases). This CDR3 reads CASSGGGSYNEQFF. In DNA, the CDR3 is TGTGCCAGCAGTGGGGGCGGCTCCTACAATGAGCAGTTCTTC.